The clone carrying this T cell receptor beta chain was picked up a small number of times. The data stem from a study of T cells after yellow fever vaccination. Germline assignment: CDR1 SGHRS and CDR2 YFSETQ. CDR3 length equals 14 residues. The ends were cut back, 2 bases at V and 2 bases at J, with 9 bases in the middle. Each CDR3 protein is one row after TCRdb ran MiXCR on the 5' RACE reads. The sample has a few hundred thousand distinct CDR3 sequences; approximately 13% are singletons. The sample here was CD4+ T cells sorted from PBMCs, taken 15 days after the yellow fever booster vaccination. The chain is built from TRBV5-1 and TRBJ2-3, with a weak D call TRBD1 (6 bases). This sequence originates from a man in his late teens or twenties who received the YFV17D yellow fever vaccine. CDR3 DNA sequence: TGCGCCAGCAGCTTAGAGGGGGACACAGATACGCAGTATTTT. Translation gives CASSLEGDTDTQYF.